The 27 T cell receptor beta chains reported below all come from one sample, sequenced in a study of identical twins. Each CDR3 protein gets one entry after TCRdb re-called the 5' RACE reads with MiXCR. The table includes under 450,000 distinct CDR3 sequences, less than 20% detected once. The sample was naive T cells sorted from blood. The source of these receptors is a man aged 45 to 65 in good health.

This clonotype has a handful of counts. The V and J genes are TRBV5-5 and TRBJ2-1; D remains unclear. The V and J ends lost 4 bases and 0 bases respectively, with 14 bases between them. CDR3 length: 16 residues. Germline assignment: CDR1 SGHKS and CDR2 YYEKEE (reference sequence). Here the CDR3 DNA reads TGTGCCAGCAGCCCGAGTGCCGGTCGCTCCTACAATGAGCAGTTCTTC. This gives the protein CASSPSAGRSYNEQFF.

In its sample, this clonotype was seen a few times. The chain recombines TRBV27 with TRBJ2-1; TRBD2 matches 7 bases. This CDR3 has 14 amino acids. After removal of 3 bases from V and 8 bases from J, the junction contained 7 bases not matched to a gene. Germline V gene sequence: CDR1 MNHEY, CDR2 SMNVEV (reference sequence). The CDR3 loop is CASSFRTSRDEQFF. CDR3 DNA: TGTGCCAGCAGTTTCAGGACTAGTCGTGATGAGCAGTTCTTC.

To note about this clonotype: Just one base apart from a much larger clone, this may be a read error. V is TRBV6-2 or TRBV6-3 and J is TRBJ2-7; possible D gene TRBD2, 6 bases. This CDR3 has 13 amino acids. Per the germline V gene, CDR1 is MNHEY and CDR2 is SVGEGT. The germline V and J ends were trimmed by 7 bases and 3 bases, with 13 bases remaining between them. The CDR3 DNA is TGTGCCAGCACCCGGGACGGGGGCTACGAGCAGTACTTC. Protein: CASTRDGGYEQYF.

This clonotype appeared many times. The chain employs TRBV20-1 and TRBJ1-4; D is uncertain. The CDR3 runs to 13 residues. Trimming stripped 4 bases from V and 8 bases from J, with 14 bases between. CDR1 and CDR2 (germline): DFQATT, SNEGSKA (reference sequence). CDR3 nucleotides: TGCAGTGCTAACTCCCGCGCGGAGGAAAAACTGTTTTTT. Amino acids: CSANSRAEEKLFF.

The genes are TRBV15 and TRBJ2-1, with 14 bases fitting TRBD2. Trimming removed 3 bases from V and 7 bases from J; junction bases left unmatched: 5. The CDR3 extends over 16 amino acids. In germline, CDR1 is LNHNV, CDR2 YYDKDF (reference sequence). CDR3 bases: TGTGCCACCAGCAGCCTGGGACTAGCGGGAGTGAATGAGCAGTTCTTC. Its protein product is CATSSLGLAGVNEQFF.

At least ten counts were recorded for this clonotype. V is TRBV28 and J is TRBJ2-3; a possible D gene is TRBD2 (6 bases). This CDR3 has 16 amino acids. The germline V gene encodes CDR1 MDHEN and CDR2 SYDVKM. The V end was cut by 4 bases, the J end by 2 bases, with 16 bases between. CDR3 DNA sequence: TGTGCCAGCAGTTCCCAGCGGGTAGGGACCACAGATACGCAGTATTTT. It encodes CASSSQRVGTTDTQYF.

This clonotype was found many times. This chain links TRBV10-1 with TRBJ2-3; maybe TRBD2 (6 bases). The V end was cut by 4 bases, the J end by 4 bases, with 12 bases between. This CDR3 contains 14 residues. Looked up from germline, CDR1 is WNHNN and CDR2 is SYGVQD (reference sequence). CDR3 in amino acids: CASSAELAADTQYF. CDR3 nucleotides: TGCGCCAGCAGTGCGGAACTAGCAGCAGATACGCAGTATTTT.

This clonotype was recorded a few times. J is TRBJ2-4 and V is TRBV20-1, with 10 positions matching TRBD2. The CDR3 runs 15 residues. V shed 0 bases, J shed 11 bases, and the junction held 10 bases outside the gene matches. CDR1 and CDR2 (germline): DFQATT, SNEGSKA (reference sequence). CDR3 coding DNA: TGCAGTGCTAGAGATCAAGCGGGAGGGTGGAGCGTTCAGTACTTC. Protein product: CSARDQAGGWSVQYF.

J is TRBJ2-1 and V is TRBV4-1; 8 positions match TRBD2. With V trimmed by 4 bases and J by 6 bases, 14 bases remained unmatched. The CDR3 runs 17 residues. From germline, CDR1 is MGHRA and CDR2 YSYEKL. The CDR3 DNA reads TGCGCCAGCAGCCCCGGACTAGCTACGGCTTGGGGCAATGAGCAGTTCTTC. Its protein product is CASSPGLATAWGNEQFF.

The CDR3 coding sequence is TGTGCCAGCAGCTTAGGCAGCTTCGATGAGCAGTTCTTC. It translates to CASSLGSFDEQFF. The J gene is TRBJ2-1, the V gene TRBV7-2, with D unclear. The CDR3 runs to 13 residues. The ends were cut back, 1 base at V and 8 bases at J, with 9 bases in the middle. Germline-derived CDR1 and CDR2 are SGHTA and FQGNSA.

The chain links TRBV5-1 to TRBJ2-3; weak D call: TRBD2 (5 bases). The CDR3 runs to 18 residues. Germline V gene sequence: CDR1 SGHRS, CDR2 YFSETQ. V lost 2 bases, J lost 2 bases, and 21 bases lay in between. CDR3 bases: TGCGCCAGCAGCTTCCCATCGACTACCAGTAAAATCACAGATACGCAGTATTTT. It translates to CASSFPSTTSKITDTQYF.

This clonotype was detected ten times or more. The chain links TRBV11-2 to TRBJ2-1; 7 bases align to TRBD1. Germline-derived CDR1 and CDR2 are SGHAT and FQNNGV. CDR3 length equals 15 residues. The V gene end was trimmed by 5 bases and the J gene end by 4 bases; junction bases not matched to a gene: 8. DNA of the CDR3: TGTGCCAGCAGCCAACGGACAGGAATATACAATGAGCAGTTCTTC. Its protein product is CASSQRTGIYNEQFF.

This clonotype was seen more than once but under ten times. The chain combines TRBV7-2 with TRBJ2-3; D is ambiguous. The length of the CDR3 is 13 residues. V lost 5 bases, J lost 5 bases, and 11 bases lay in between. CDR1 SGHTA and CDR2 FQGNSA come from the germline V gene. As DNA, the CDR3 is TGTGCCAGCAGCGCCCTGAGGCGAGATACGCAGTATTTT. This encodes CASSALRRDTQYF.

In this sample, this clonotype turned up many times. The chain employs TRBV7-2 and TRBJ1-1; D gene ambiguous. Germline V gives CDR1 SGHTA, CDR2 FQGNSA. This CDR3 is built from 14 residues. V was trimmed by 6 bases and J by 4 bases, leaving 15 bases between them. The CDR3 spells CASRGPGGSTEAFF. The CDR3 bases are TGTGCCAGCAGGGGTCCTGGTGGGAGCACTGAAGCTTTCTTT.

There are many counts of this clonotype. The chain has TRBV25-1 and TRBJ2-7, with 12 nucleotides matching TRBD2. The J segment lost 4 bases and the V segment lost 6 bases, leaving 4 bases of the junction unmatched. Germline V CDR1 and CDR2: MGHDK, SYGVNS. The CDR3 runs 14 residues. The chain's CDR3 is CASRTSGSSYEQYF. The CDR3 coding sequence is TGTGCCAGCAGGACTAGCGGGAGCTCTTACGAGCAGTACTTC.

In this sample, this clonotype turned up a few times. The CDR3 DNA is TGTGCCAGCAGCCAAGGATTCTCAGGGGGGAGTGAGACCCAGTACTTC. It specifies CASSQGFSGGSETQYF. This chain uses TRBV9 with TRBJ2-5, with a weak D call TRBD1 (7 bases). Germline V gives CDR1 SGDLS, CDR2 YYNGEE. V gave up 4 bases and J gave up 5 bases, with 21 bases separating them. The CDR3 has 16 residues. Full variable domain (rest looked up from reference TRBV9 and TRBJ2-5): DSGVTQTPKHLITATGQRVTLRCSPRSGDLSVYWYQQSLDQGLQFLIQYYNGEERAKGNILERFSAQQFPDLHSELNLSSLELGDSALYFCASSQGFSGGSETQYFGPGTRLLVL.

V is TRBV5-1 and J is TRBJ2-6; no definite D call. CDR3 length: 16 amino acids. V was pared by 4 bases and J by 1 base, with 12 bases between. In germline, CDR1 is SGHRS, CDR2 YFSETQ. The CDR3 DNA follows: TGCGCCAGCAGCACGCCCAGATCTTCTGGGGCCAACGTCCTGACTTTC. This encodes CASSTPRSSGANVLTF.

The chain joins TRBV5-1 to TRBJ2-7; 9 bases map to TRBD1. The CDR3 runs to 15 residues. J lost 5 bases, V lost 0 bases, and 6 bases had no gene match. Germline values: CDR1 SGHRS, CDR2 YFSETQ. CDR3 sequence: CASSLDVGQGNEQYF. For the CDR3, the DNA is TGCGCCAGCAGCTTGGATGTCGGACAGGGGAACGAGCAGTACTTC.

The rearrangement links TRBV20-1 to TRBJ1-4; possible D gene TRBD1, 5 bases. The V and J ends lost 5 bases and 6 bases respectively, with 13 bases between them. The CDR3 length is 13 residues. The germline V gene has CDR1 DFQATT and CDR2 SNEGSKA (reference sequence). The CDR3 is CSARGTAYEKLFF. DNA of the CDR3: TGCAGTGCTCGAGGGACGGCTTATGAAAAACTGTTTTTT.

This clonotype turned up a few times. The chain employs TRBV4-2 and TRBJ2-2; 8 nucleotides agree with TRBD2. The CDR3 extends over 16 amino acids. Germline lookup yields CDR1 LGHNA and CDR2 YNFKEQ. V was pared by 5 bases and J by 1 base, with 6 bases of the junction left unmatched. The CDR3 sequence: CASSSASGGNTGELFF. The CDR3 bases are TGTGCCAGCAGCTCCGCCAGCGGGGGGAACACCGGGGAGCTGTTTTTT.

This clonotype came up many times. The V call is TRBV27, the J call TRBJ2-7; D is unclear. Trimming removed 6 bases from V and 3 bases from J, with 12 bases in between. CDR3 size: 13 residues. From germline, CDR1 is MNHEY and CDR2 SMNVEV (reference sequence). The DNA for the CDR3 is TGTGCCAGCAGCTTGGCGCCTTTCTACGAGCAGTACTTC. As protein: CASSLAPFYEQYF.

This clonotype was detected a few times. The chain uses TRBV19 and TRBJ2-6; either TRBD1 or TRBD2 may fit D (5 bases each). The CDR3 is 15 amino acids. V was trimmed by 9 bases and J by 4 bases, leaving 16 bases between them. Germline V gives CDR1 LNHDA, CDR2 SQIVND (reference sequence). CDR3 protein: CASRDVGLGANVLTF. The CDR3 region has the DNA TGTGCCAGCCGGGACGTTGGGCTGGGGGCCAACGTCCTGACTTTC.

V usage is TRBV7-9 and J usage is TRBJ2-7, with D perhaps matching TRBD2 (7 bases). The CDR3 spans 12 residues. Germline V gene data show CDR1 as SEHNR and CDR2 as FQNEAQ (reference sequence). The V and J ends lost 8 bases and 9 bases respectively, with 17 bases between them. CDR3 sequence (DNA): TGTGCCAGCGGGGGGGCGCGGGTTCGGCAGTACTTC. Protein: CASGGARVRQYF.

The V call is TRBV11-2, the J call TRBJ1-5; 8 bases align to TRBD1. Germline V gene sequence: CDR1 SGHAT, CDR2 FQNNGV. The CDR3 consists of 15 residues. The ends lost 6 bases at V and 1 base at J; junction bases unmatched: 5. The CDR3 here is CASSYGQGSNQPQHF. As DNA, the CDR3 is TGTGCCAGCAGTTACGGACAGGGAAGCAATCAGCCCCAGCATTTT. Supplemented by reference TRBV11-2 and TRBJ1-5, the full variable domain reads EAGVAQSPRYKIIEKRQSVAFWCNPISGHATLYWYQQILGQGPKLLIQFQNNGVVDDSQLPKDRFSAERLKGVDSTLKIQPAKLEDSAVYLCASSYGQGSNQPQHFGDGTRLSIL.

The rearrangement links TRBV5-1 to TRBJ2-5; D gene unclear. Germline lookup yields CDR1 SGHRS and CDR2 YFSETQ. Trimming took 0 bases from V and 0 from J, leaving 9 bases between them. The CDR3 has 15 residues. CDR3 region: CASSLETPHQETQYF. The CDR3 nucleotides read TGCGCCAGCAGCTTGGAGACACCACACCAAGAGACCCAGTACTTC.

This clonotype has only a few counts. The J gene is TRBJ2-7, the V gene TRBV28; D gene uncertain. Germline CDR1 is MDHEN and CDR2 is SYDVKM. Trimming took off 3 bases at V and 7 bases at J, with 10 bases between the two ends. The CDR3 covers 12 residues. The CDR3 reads CASSFSDWEQYF. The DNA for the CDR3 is TGTGCCAGCAGTTTTAGTGACTGGGAGCAGTACTTC.

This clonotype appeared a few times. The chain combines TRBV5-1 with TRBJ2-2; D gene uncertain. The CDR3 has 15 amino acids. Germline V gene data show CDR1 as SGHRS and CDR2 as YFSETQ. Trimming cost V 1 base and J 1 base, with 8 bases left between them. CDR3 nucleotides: TGCGCCAGCAGCTTGTGGGCTGGGAACACCGGGGAGCTGTTTTTT. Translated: CASSLWAGNTGELFF.